This T cell receptor (beta chain) was profiled in a study of control samples from healthy donors and cancer patients. Some clones are missing from TCRdb's copy, which holds only in-frame ones; the method was immunoSEQ multiplex PCR. The table has under 30,000 clones, nearly 90% seen once; the top ten hold about 3.9%. Points on this clone: The junction does not match germline at one end; this may be a read error.

In germline, CDR1 is SSHAT, CDR2 FNYEAQ (reference sequence). This CDR3 has 13 residues. The V and J genes are TRBV7-7 and TRBJ1-1; D may be TRBD1 (5 bases). This receptor was identified in a female donor with melanoma. Sequenced sample: formalin-fixed, paraffin-embedded tissue. CDR3 protein: CASSLTGNTEAFF. In DNA, the CDR3 is TGTGCTAGCAGCTTAACAGGGAACACTGAAGCTTTCTTT.